These 10 T cell receptor beta chains came from one sample sequenced in a study of cytomegalovirus exposure and HLA in healthy donors. Researchers ran the PCR with 60 Vbeta and 13 Jbeta primers. Some clones are missing from TCRdb's copy, which holds only in-frame ones; the method was immunoSEQ multiplex PCR. This table holds 150,000 to 180,000 clones, 65% to 80% found once. The material sequenced was PBMCs. The receptors here all came from a woman in her 40s in good health and CMV-seronegative.

The rearrangement uses TRBV28 and TRBJ1-1; D is perhaps TRBD1 (6 bases). The CDR3 runs to 16 residues. Germline values: CDR1 MDHEN, CDR2 SYDVKM. With 8 bases removed from V and 0 bases from J, the gap between germline ends came to 19 bases. Here the CDR3 DNA reads TGTGCCAGCTCCCTGACAGGATTGGGGGTGAACACTGAAGCTTTCTTT. Translating it yields CASSLTGLGVNTEAFF.

The chain employs TRBV18 and TRBJ2-5; TRBD1 might be the D (6 bases). CDR1 and CDR2 (germline): KGHSH, LQKENI. The germline V and J ends were trimmed by 6 bases and 4 bases, with 21 bases remaining between them. CDR3 size: 16 residues. Written as DNA, the CDR3 is TGTGCCAGCTCCCTCCAGCTGGGACAAGACCGAGAGACCCAGTACTTC. Residues: CASSLQLGQDRETQYF.

This rearrangement joins TRBV5-1 to TRBJ1-2; D ambiguous. This CDR3 comprises 14 residues. Trimming pared 0 bases from V and 3 bases from J, leaving 9 bases between. Germline-derived CDR1 and CDR2 are SGHRS and YFSETQ. CDR3 region: CASSLEDTDYGYTF. As DNA, the CDR3 is TGCGCCAGCAGCTTGGAAGACACCGACTATGGCTACACCTTC.

The V and J genes are TRBV5-1 and TRBJ2-2, with a weak D call TRBD1 (5 bases). Germline CDR1 is SGHRS and CDR2 is YFSETQ. Deletions cut 0 bases from V and 0 bases from J, with 6 bases between. The CDR3 contains 15 residues. The CDR3 sequence: CASSLARANTGELFF. CDR3 coding DNA: TGCGCCAGCAGCTTGGCCAGGGCGAACACCGGGGAGCTGTTTTTT. Based on the CDR3 plus reference TRBV5-1 and TRBJ2-2, the full variable domain is KAGVTQTPRYLIKTRGQQVTLSCSPISGHRSVSWYQQTPGQGLQFLFEYFSETQRNKGNFPGRFSGRQFSNSRSEMNVSTLELGDSALYLCASSLARANTGELFFGEGSRLTVL.

The CDR3 DNA is TGCGCCAGCAGGGTCGAGGGGGTGAACTATGGCTACACCTTC. The encoded protein is CASRVEGVNYGYTF. The chain couples TRBV5-1 to TRBJ1-2; D perhaps matches TRBD1 (6 bases). The CDR3 is 14 amino acids. Germline V gene data show CDR1 as SGHRS and CDR2 as YFSETQ. V was clipped by 5 bases and J by 2 bases, with 13 bases between them.

This clone was seen just once. The chain uses TRBV5-6 and TRBJ2-7; 8 bases are a match to TRBD1. Germline assignment: CDR1 SGHDT and CDR2 YYEEEE. This CDR3 spans 14 amino acids. Losses at the gene ends were 3 bases for V and 4 bases for J; bases not matched to a gene: 6. The CDR3 DNA sequence: TGTGCCAGCAGCTCTGGACAGGGAAGTTACGAGCAGTACTTC. The encoded protein is CASSSGQGSYEQYF.

The rearrangement links TRBV21-1 to TRBJ2-2; TRBD2, as called in the table, went unchecked against the DNA. TRBV21-1 is recorded as a pseudogene. The CDR3 contains 14 residues. The CDR3, as DNA: TGTGCCAGCCTAGAGCGCATCTCGACCGGGGAGCTGTTTTTT. Its translation: CASLERISTGELFF.

The J gene is TRBJ2-7, the V gene TRBV6-1; TRBD1 is a possible D gene (7 bases). The CDR3 sequence is 13 residues long. Germline V lookup: CDR1 MNHNS, CDR2 SASEGT. V was cut by 4 bases and J by 3 bases, with 10 bases left in between. CDR3 in amino acids: CASSGRGLYEQYF. CDR3 DNA: TGTGCCAGCAGTGGGAGGGGGCTCTACGAGCAGTACTTC.

The rearrangement uses TRBV6-5 and TRBJ1-4; D perhaps matches TRBD1 (6 bases). This CDR3 spans 15 amino acids. V was shortened by 7 bases and J by 8 bases, with 20 bases between the two germline ends. Germline V gives CDR1 MNHEY, CDR2 SVGAGI. The CDR3 DNA reads as TGTGCCAGCACTTCCCGCGGGGGGCAACAGGAAAAACTGTTTTTT. This translates into CASTSRGGQQEKLFF.

The CDR3 sequence is CATGRRQENYGYTF. Here the CDR3 DNA reads TGTGCCACGGGCCGGAGACAGGAAAACTATGGCTACACCTTC. The chain employs TRBV10-3 and TRBJ1-2; D perhaps matches TRBD1 (6 bases). CDR1 is ENHRY, CDR2 SYGVKD, per germline. The length of the CDR3 is 14 residues. V was cut by 10 bases and J by 2 bases, with 17 bases left in between.